This T cell receptor (beta chain) was identified during a study of cytomegalovirus exposure and HLA in healthy donors. Regarding the study as a whole: Both high specificity and high sensitivity reportedly marked the classifier's diagnosis of cytomegalovirus status.

In the PCR, 60 Vbeta and 13 Jbeta primers were used. Generated by immunoSEQ multiplex PCR, the TCRdb table keeps only in-frame clones and is missing some. The table shows approximately 79,000 clones, with under 80% occurring only once. The germline V gene encodes CDR1 MNHNS and CDR2 SASEGT. The CDR3 runs to 13 residues. V trimming: 8 bases; J trimming: 5 bases; junction bases outside the gene matches: 8. As for this clone: What it binds is not known.

The rearrangement joins TRBV6-1 to TRBJ1-2; 7 bases line up with TRBD1. The sequencing input was PBMCs. The sequence derives from a man in his forties in good health and CMV-seropositive. CDR3 nucleotides: TGTGCCAGCGTAGCCCCAGGGGGGTATGGCTACACCTTC. This encodes CASVAPGGYGYTF.